This T cell receptor beta chain was obtained from a study of blood T cell repertoires in COVID-19. Germline-derived CDR1 and CDR2 are MNHEY and SMNVEV (reference sequence). The germline V and J ends were trimmed by 6 bases and 1 base, with 12 bases remaining between them. This CDR3 region has 14 residues. In its sample, this clone was seen a few times. The data were produced by immunoSEQ multiplex PCR, yet TCRdb's version contains in-frame clones alone and is incomplete. This table has 120,000 to 150,000 clones, 84% appearing once. The clonotype originates from a young woman who had been exposed to COVID-19. Sequenced sample: PBMCs or T cells enriched from blood (not recorded which). The chain links TRBV27 to TRBJ1-1; D possibly corresponds to TRBD1 (5 bases). The CDR3 is CASRGLLPNTEAFF. CDR3 coding DNA: TGTGCCAGCAGGGGACTGTTACCGAACACTGAAGCTTTCTTT.